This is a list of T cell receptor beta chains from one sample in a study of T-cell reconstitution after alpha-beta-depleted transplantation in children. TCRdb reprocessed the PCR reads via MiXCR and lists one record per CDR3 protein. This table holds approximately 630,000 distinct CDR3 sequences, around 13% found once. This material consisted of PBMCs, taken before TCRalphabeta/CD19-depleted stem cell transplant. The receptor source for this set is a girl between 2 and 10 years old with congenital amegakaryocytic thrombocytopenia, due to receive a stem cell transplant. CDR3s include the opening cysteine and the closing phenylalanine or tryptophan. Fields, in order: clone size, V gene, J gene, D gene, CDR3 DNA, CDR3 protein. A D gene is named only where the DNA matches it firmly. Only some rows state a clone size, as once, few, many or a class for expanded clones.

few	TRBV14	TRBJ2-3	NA	TGTGCCAGCAGCCTTTATAGCGGCGTCACAGATACGCAGTATTTT	CASSLYSGVTDTQYF
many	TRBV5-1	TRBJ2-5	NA	TGCGCCAGCAGCGACTTTCCGGGCTCTCAGGAGACCCAGTACTTC	CASSDFPGSQETQYF
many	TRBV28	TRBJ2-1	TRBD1	TGTGCCAGCGCCGGGACAGCTTACAATGAGCAGTTCTTC	CASAGTAYNEQFF
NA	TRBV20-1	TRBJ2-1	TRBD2	TGCAGTGCTGGGCGGACTAGCGGGAGCGTAACGGGTGAGCAGTTCTTC	CSAGRTSGSVTGEQFF
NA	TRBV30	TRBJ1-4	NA	TGTGCCTGGAAACAGGCCCCGGAAAAACTGTTTTTT	CAWKQAPEKLFF
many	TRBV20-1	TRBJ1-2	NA	TGCAGTGCTCCCTCCCAATTGGGAGATAATGGCTACACCTTC	CSAPSQLGDNGYTF
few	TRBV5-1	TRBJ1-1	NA	TGCGCCAGCAGCTTGCTGTGGGAGAACACTGAAGCTTTCTTT	CASSLLWENTEAFF
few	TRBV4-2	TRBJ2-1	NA	TGTGCCAGCACTTCTACGGGAGTGCGGGATGAGCAGTTCTTC	CASTSTGVRDEQFF
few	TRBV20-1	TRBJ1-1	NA	TGCAGTGCCGGGGAGGGCGTCGCTGAAGCTTTCTTT	CSAGEGVAEAFF
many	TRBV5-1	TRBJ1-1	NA	TGCGCCAGCAGCTTGGAGGGGCAGGGATGGACTGAAGCTTTCTTT	CASSLEGQGWTEAFF
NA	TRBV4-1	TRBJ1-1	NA	TGCGCCAGCAGCCATTTAATCCGGGACACTGAAGCTTTCTTT	CASSHLIRDTEAFF
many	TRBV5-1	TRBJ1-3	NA	TGCGCCAGCAGCTTGGAATCAAACTCTGGAAACACCATATATTTT	CASSLESNSGNTIYF
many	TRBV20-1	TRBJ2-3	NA	TGCAGTGCTTCGGAGGGGGTAGCGGATCTCACAGATACGCAGTATTTT	CSASEGVADLTDTQYF
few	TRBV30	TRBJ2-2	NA	TGTGCCTGGGGGAAACCCGCGAACACCGGGGAGCTGTTTTTT	CAWGKPANTGELFF
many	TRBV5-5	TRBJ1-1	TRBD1	TGTGCCAGCATCCCAGGGACAGCAAGTGAAGCTTTCTTT	CASIPGTASEAFF
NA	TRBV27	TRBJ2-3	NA	TGTGCCAGCAGCCCCGGAGGACAGTTCACAGATACGCAGTATTTT	CASSPGGQFTDTQYF
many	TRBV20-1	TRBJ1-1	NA	TGCAGTGTTAACACTGAAGCTTTCTTT	CSVNTEAFF
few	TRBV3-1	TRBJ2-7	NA	TGTGCCAGCAGCCAAGGGAATAGCGGAGCCTACGAGCAGTACTTC	CASSQGNSGAYEQYF
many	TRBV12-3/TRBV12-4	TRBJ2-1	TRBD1	TGTGCCAGCAGCTCGACAGGGAGAAGGTTTAATGAGCAGTTCTTC	CASSSTGRRFNEQFF
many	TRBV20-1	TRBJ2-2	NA	TGCAGTGCTAGAGATTGGGCAGACAAGAACACCGGGGAGCTGTTTTTT	CSARDWADKNTGELFF
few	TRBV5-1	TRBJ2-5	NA	TGCGCCAGCAGCTTGTCTACAGACCAAGAGACCCAGTACTTC	CASSLSTDQETQYF
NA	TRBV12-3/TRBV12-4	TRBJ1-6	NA	TGTGTCAGCACGCCGGAGGGGAATTCACCCCTCCACTTT	CVSTPEGNSPLHF
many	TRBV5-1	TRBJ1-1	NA	TGCGCCAGCAGTAACTTAGGGGCCCGATGGACTGAAGCTTTCTTT	CASSNLGARWTEAFF
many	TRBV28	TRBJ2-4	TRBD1	TGTGCCAGCACAAGGGGGCGAGACATTCAGTACTTC	CASTRGRDIQYF
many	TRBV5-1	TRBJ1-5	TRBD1	TGCGCCAGCAGCTTGCTGCCGACAGGGAACAATCAGCCCCAGCATTTT	CASSLLPTGNNQPQHF
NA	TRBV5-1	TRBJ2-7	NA	TGCGCCAGCAGCTTGCGGGACCAGGGCTACGAGCAGTACTTC	CASSLRDQGYEQYF
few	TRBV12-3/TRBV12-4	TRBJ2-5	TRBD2	TGTGCCAGCAGTTTCCTTCCTAGCGGGCCCGGGGAGACCCAGTACTTC	CASSFLPSGPGETQYF
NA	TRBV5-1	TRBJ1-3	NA	TGCGCCAGCACCACACAGGGCCCTGGAAACACCATATATTTT	CASTTQGPGNTIYF
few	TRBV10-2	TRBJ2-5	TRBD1	TGCGCCAGCATCAGGACAGGGGTAGGGGAGACCCAGTACTTC	CASIRTGVGETQYF
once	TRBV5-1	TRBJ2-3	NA	TGCGCCAGCAGCTGGGACGCGAACACAGATACGCAGTATTTT	CASSWDANTDTQYF
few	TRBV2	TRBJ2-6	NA	TGTGCCAGCAGTGTCTCGGCGCGGAGGTCCCTAGGGGCCAACGTCCTGACTTTC	CASSVSARRSLGANVLTF
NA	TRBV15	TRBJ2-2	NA	TGTGCCACCAGCAGCCGGGGTCGAACCGGGGAGCTGTTTTTT	CATSSRGRTGELFF
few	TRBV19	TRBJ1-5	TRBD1	TGTGCCAGTAGTATATTTGAGACAGGGAGCAATCAGCCCCAGCATTTT	CASSIFETGSNQPQHF
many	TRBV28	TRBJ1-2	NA	TGTGCCAGCAGTTTAGTCGTCCCGGGGATCTATGGCTACACCTTC	CASSLVVPGIYGYTF
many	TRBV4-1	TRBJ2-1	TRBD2	TGCGCCAGCAGCCTCCCCGGGACTAGCAGAATAAATGAGCAGTTCTTC	CASSLPGTSRINEQFF
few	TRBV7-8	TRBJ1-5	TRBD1	TGTGCCAGCAGCTTACAGGGGGCTTACGGCAATCAGCCCCAGCATTTT	CASSLQGAYGNQPQHF
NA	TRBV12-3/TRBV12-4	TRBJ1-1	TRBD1	TGTGCCAGCAGTTTGGGACAGTTGGTGTCTGAAGCTTTCTTT	CASSLGQLVSEAFF
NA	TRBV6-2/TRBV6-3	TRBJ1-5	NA	TGTGCCAGCAGACCTAGGGGTGGCAATCAGCCCCAGCATTTT	CASRPRGGNQPQHF
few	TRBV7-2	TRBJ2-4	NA	TGTGCCAGCAGGGAGACTAGGGGAGGTGCCAAAAACATTCAGTACTTC	CASRETRGGAKNIQYF
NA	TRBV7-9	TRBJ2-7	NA	TGTGCCAGCAGCTTCGGTATAGGGGTGAGCTCCTACGAGCAGTACTTC	CASSFGIGVSSYEQYF
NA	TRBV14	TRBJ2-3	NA	TGTGCCAGCAGCCAAGACGCCAGAATCACAGATACGCAGTATTTT	CASSQDARITDTQYF
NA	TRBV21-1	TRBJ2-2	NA	TGTGCCAGCGGCTACTATGAGAACACCGGGGAGCTGTTTTTT	CASGYYENTGELFF
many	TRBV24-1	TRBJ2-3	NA	TGTGCCACCAGTGATTTGCGGAGGGGGATGACAGATACGCAGTATTTT	CATSDLRRGMTDTQYF
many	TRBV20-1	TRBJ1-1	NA	TGCAGTGCTAGAGCTCCCAAGGTGGCTGTCTACGAAGCTTTCTTT	CSARAPKVAVYEAFF
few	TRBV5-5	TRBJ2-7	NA	TGTGCCAGCAGCTTGTCGGAGGGGTTGGCGACCTACGAGCAGTACTTC	CASSLSEGLATYEQYF
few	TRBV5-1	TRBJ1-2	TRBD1	TGCGCCAGCCTCATGGGGGATCCGGGACAGCGGACTTACGGCTACACCTTC	CASLMGDPGQRTYGYTF
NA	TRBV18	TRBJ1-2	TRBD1	TGTGCCAGCTCACCGGGACAGGGGGATGCCTACACCTTC	CASSPGQGDAYTF
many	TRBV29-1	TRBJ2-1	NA	TGCAGCGTGGGGGTGGATCGTGAGCAGTTCTTC	CSVGVDREQFF
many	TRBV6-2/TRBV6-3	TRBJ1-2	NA	TGTGCCAGCAGTTACTCGAGGCCGGGTGGCGGCTACACCTTC	CASSYSRPGGGYTF
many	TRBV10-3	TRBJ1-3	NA	TGTGCCATCAGTGAGGAGTTAGCTGGAAACACCATATATTTT	CAISEELAGNTIYF
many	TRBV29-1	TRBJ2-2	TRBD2	TGCAGCGTGTCGACTAGCGGACCCACCGGGGAGCTGTTTTTT	CSVSTSGPTGELFF
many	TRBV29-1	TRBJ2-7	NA	TGCAGCGTTGAAGCACTCGAATCCACCGAGCAGTACTTC	CSVEALESTEQYF
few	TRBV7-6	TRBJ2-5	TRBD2	TGTGCCAGCAGCTTCCCCCCAAACTTTCTAGCGGCTCTCCAAGAGACCCAGTACTTC	CASSFPPNFLAALQETQYF
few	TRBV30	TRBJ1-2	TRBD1	TGTGCCTGGAGTCGACAGGGGATATATGGCTACACCTTC	CAWSRQGIYGYTF
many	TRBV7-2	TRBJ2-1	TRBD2	TGTGCCAGCAGCTTAGAAAGTACTAGCGGGAGTCATGAGCAGTTCTTC	CASSLESTSGSHEQFF
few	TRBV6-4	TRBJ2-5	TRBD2	TGTGTCAGCACGGTAGCGGGAGACCAAGAGACCCAGTACTTC	CVSTVAGDQETQYF
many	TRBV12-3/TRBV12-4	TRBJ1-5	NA	TGTGCCAGCAGTTTTTACAGCAATCAGCCCCAGCATTTT	CASSFYSNQPQHF
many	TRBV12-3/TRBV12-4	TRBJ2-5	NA	TGTGCCAGCAGTTTTGGGGCAGGCCAAGAGACCCAGTACTTC	CASSFGAGQETQYF
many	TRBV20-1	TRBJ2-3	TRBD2	TGCAGTGCCATCCAAGGGAGCGGGAGCCTAGATACGCAGTATTTT	CSAIQGSGSLDTQYF